Here is one T cell receptor beta chain with its context. Amplification of TCR alpha and beta CDR3 regions from RNA used iRepertoire nested multiplex PCR. TCRdb re-called the multiplex PCR reads through MiXCR, storing one row per CDR3 protein. In the table there are over 120,000 distinct CDR3 sequences, more than 35% of which are singletons. The V gene end was trimmed by 1 base and the J gene end by 3 bases; junction bases not matched to a gene: 5. CDR3 length: 14 amino acids. Germline assignment: CDR1 DFQATT and CDR2 SNEGSKA (reference sequence). This entry comes from a study of glioma-infiltrating T cells.

The TCR originated in a human donor with low-grade glioma or glioblastoma, undergoing nonglioma brain surgery, or in good health (not recorded which). J is TRBJ2-5 and V is TRBV20-1; 7 bases match TRBD1. Input material: glioma tissue, nonneoplastic brain tissue, or PBMCs (not recorded which). CDR3 DNA sequence: TGCAGTGCTAGAGCCGGGACAGCAGAAGAGACCCAGTACTTC. Translation: CSARAGTAEETQYF.